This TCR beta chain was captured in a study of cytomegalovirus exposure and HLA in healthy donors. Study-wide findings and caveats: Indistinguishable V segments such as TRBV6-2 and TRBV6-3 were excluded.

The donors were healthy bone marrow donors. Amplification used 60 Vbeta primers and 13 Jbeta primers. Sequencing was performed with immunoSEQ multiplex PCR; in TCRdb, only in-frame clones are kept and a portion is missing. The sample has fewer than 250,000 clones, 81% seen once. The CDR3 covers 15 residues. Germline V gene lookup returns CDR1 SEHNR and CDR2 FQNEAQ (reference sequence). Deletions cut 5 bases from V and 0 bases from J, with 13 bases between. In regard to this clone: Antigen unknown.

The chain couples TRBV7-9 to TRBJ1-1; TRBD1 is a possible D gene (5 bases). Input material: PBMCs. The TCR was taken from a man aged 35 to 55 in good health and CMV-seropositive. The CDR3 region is CASSLQGVMNTEAFF. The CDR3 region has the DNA TGTGCCAGCAGCCTGCAAGGGGTGATGAACACTGAAGCTTTCTTT.